This TCR beta chain stems from a study of CD8+CD57+ T cells in acquired aplastic anemia. Genomic DNA, the template, was used for profiling of the TCR beta VDJ and CDR3. TCRdb ran MiXCR on the reads and lists one entry per CDR3 protein. The data show 350,000 to 450,000 distinct CDR3 sequences, 65% to 80% seen once. The CDR3 spans 16 residues. Trimming pared 1 base from V and 8 bases from J, leaving 23 bases between. Germline loops: CDR1 GTSNPN, CDR2 SVGIG (reference sequence). V gene TRBV30 combines with J gene TRBJ1-2, with no clear D. The sequencing input was sorted CD4+, CD8+, or CD8+CD57+ T cells (not recorded which) from PBMCs. This TCR derives from a human donor in good health, serving as a control. The CDR3 coding sequence is TGTGCCTGGAGTGCGACCCTGGCCTGGGGTATCGGGGGCTACACCTTC. It yields the protein CAWSATLAWGIGGYTF.